Listed here is a single T cell receptor (beta chain). Germline V lookup: CDR1 SGHRS, CDR2 YFSETQ. J gave up 4 bases and V 2 bases, and 10 bases lay outside the gene matches. This CDR3 is built from 16 residues. The sample belongs to a study of blood T cell repertoires in COVID-19. Libraries were prepared by immunoSEQ multiplex PCR; TCRdb keeps only in-frame clonotypes and omits some of them. This sample yields around 390,000 clones, of which about 83% are seen a single time; around 10% belongs to the top ten. This chain links TRBV5-1 with TRBJ1-2; 8 bases are shared with TRBD1. Sequenced sample: PBMCs or T cells enriched from blood (not recorded which). The sequence derives from a woman aged 45-60 years who had recovered from COVID-19. This CDR3 is CASSLYPAGTGYGYTF. The CDR3, as DNA: TGCGCCAGCAGCTTATATCCGGCGGGGACAGGCTATGGCTACACCTTC.